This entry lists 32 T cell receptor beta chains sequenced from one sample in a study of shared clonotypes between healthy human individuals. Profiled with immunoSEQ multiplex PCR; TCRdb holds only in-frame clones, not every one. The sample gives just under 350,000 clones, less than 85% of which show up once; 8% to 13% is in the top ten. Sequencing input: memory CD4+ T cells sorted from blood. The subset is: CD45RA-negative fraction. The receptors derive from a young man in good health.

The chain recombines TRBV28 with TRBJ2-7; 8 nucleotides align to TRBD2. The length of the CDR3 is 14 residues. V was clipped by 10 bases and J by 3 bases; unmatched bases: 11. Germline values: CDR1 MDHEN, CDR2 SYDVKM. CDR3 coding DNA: TGTGCCACCCAACCCCCCGGGACTAGCTACGAGCAGTACTTC. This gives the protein CATQPPGTSYEQYF.

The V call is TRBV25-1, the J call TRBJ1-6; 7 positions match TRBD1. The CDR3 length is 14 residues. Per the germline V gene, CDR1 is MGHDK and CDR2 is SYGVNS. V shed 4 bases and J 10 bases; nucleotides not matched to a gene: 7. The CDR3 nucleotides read TGTGCCAGCAGTGGATTGGGCAGGGGGTCACCCCTCCACTTT. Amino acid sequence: CASSGLGRGSPLHF.

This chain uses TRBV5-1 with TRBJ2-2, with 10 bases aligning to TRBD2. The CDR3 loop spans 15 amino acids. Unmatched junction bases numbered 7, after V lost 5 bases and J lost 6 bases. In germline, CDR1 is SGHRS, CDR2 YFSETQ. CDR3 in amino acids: CASSSQLAGSGELFF. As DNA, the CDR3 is TGCGCCAGCAGTTCCCAACTAGCGGGGTCCGGGGAGCTGTTTTTT. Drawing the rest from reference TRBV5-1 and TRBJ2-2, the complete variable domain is KAGVTQTPRYLIKTRGQQVTLSCSPISGHRSVSWYQQTPGQGLQFLFEYFSETQRNKGNFPGRFSGRQFSNSRSEMNVSTLELGDSALYLCASSSQLAGSGELFFGEGSRLTVL.

The CDR3 here is CASRGRLGRDQIYEQYF. The CDR3 region has the DNA TGTGCCAGCAGAGGCCGATTGGGACGGGACCAGATCTACGAGCAGTACTTC. V is TRBV28 and J is TRBJ2-7; D may be TRBD1 or TRBD2 (5 bases each). CDR1 is MDHEN, CDR2 SYDVKM, per germline. V was clipped by 6 bases and J by 3 bases, with 24 bases between them. The CDR3 runs to 17 residues.

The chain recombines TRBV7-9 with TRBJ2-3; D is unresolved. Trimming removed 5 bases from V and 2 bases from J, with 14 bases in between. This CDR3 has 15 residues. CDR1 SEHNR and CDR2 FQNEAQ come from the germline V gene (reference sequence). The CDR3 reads CASSMGSTFTDTQYF. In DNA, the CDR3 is TGTGCCAGCAGCATGGGAAGCACTTTCACAGATACGCAGTATTTT.

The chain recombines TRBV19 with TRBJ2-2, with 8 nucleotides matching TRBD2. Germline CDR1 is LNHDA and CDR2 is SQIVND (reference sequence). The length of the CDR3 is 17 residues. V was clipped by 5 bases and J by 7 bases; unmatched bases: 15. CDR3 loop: CASSPRGSGMGGGELFF. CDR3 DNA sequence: TGTGCCAGTAGTCCTCGCGGTAGCGGGATGGGGGGCGGGGAGCTGTTTTTT.

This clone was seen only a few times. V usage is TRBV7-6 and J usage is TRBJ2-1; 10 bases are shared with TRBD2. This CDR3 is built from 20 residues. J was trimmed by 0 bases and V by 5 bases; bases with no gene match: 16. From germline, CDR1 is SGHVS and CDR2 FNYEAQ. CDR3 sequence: CASSKTGTSVYQSSYNEQFF. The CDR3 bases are TGTGCCAGCAGCAAAACCGGGACTAGCGTCTACCAGAGCTCCTACAATGAGCAGTTCTTC.

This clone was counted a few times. The CDR3 DNA is TGTGCCAGCAGCTATTCAGCGGGTTATGAGCAGTTCTTC. This codes for CASSYSAGYEQFF. The V and J genes are TRBV5-4 and TRBJ2-1, with a possible D match to TRBD2 (6 bases). Germline V gives CDR1 SGHNT, CDR2 YYREEE (reference sequence). The V gene lost 3 bases and the J gene lost 8 bases, with 12 bases spanning the gap. This CDR3 comprises 13 residues.

CDR3 sequence (DNA): TGTGCCAGCAGTTTGTGGGACAGTCGGCAGCCCCAGCATTTT. It codes for CASSLWDSRQPQHF. The chain couples TRBV28 to TRBJ1-5; 7 bases match TRBD1. The length of the CDR3 is 14 residues. Germline CDR1 and CDR2: MDHEN and SYDVKM. V shed 3 bases and J 7 bases; nucleotides not matched to a gene: 6.

The CDR3 region is CASSYGALRGPDEQFF. The CDR3 DNA sequence: TGTGCCAGCAGTTACGGGGCGTTACGGGGGCCCGATGAGCAGTTCTTC. This chain connects TRBV6-5 to TRBJ2-1, with D perhaps assigned TRBD1 or TRBD2 (6 bases each). V lost 2 bases to trimming and J lost 8 bases, with 19 bases between them. This CDR3 spans 16 amino acids. Germline V gives CDR1 MNHEY, CDR2 SVGAGI.

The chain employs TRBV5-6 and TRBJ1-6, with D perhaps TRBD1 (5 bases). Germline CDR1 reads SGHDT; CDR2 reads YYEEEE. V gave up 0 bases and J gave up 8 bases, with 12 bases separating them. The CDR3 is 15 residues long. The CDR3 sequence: CASSLVGGTHSPLHF. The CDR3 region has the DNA TGTGCCAGCAGCTTGGTCGGGGGGACCCATTCACCCCTCCACTTT.

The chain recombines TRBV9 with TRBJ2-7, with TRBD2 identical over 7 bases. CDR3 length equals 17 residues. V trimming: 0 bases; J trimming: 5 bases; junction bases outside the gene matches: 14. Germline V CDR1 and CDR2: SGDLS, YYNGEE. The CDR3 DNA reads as TGTGCCAGCAGCGTAGCGGTGGCGGGAGTCGCAATCCACGAGCAGTACTTC. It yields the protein CASSVAVAGVAIHEQYF.

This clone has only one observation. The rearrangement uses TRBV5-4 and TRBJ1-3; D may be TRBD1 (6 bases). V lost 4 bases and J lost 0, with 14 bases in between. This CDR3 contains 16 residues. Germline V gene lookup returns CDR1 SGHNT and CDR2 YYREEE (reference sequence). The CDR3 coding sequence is TGTGCCAGCAGCGACCGGACAGCTAGCTCTGGAAACACCATATATTTT. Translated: CASSDRTASSGNTIYF.

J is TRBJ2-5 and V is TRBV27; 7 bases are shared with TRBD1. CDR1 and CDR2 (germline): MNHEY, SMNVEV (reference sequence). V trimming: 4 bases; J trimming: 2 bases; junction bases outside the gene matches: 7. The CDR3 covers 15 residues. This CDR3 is CASSSTGIPQETQYF. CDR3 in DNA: TGTGCCAGCAGTTCGACAGGGATCCCGCAAGAGACCCAGTACTTC.

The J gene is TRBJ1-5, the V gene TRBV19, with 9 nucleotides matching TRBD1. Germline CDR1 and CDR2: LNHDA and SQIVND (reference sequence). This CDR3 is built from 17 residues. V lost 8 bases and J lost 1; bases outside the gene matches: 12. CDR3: CASSVDRGVPSNQPQHF. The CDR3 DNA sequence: TGTGCCAGTTCAGTGGACAGGGGCGTCCCGAGCAATCAGCCCCAGCATTTT. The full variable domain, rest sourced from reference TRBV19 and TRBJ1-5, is DGGITQSPKYLFRKEGQNVTLSCEQNLNHDAMYWYRQDPGQGLRLIYYSQIVNDFQKGDIAEGYSVSREKKESFPLTVTSAQKNPTAFYLCASSVDRGVPSNQPQHFGDGTRLSIL.

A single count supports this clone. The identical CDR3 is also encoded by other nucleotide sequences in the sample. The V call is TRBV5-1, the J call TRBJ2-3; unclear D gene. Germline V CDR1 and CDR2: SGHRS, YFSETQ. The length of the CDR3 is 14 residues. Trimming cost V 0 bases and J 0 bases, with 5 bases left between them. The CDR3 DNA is TGCGCCAGCAGCTTGGTCGGCAGCACAGATACGCAGTATTTT. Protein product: CASSLVGSTDTQYF.

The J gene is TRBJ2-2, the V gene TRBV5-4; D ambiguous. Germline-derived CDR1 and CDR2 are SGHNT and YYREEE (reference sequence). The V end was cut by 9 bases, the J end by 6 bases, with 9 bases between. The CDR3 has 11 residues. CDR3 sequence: CATGWPGELFF. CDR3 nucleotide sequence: TGTGCCACCGGGTGGCCCGGGGAGCTGTTTTTT.

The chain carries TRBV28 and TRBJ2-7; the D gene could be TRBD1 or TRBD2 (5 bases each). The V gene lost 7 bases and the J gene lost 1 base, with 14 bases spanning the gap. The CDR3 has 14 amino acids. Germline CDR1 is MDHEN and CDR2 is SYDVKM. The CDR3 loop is CASTPGTKSYEQYF. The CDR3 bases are TGTGCCAGCACACCCGGGACCAAATCCTACGAGCAGTACTTC. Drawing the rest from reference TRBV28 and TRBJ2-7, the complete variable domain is DVKVTQSSRYLVKRTGEKVFLECVQDMDHENMFWYRQDPGLGLRLIYFSYDVKMKEKGDIPEGYSVSREKKERFSLILESASTNQTSMYLCASTPGTKSYEQYFGPGTRLTVT.

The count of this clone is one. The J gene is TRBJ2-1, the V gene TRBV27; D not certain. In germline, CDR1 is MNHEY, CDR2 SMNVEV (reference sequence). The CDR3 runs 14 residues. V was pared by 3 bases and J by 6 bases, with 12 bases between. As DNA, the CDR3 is TGTGCCAGCAGTTTCCTGACGTCCAGCAATGAGCAGTTCTTC. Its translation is CASSFLTSSNEQFF.

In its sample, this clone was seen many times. Here the CDR3 DNA reads TGCGCCAGCAGCCAAGAGGGGTTGGCCTCGAGGTATAATGAGCAGTTCTTC. Its translation is CASSQEGLASRYNEQFF. The chain joins TRBV4-1 to TRBJ2-1; no reliable D call. The CDR3 is made up of 17 amino acids. V was cut by 0 bases and J by 7 bases, with 19 bases left in between. Per germline, CDR1 MGHRA and CDR2 YSYEKL.

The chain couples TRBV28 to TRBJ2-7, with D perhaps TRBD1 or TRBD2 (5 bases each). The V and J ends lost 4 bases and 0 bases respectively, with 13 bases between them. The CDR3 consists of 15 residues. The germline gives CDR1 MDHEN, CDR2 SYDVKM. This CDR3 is CASSSQGASSYEQYF. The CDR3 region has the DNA TGTGCCAGCAGTTCCCAGGGAGCGAGCTCCTACGAGCAGTACTTC. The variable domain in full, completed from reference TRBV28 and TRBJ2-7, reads DVKVTQSSRYLVKRTGEKVFLECVQDMDHENMFWYRQDPGLGLRLIYFSYDVKMKEKGDIPEGYSVSREKKERFSLILESASTNQTSMYLCASSSQGASSYEQYFGPGTRLTVT.

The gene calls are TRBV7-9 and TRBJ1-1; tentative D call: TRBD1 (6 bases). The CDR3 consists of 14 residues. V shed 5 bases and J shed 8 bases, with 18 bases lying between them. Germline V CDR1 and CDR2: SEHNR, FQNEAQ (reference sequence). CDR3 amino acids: CASSPGEASTEAFF. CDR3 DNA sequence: TGTGCCAGCAGCCCAGGGGAGGCCAGTACAGAAGCTTTCTTT.

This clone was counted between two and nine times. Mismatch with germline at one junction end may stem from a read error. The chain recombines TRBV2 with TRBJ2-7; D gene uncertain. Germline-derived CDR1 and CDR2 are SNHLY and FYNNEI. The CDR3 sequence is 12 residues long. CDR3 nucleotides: TGTGCCAGCAATGAAGCAACCTACGAGCAGTACTTC. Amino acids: CASNEATYEQYF. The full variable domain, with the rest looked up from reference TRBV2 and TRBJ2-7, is EPEVTQTPSHQVTQMGQEVILRCVPISNHLYFYWYRQILGQKVEFLVSFYNNEISEKSEIFDDQFSVERPDGSNFTLKIRSTKLEDSAMYFCASNEATYEQYFGPGTRLTVT.

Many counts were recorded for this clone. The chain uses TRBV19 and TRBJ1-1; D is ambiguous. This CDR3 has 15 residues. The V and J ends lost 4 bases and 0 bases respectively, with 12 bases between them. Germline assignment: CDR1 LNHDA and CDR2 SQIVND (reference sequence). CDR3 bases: TGTGCCAGTAGTAGCGCCGGGAGACTGAACACTGAAGCTTTCTTT. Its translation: CASSSAGRLNTEAFF.

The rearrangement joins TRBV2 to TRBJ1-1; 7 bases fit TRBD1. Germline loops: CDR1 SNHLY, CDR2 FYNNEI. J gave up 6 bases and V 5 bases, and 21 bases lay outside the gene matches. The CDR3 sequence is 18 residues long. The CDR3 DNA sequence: TGTGCCAGCAGTCGGGGGCAGGGGATCGTGGGGACAGCATCTGAAGCTTTCTTT. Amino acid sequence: CASSRGQGIVGTASEAFF.

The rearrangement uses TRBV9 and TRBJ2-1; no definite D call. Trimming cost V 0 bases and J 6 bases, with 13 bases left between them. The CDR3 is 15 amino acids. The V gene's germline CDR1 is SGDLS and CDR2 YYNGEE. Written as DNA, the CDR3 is TGTGCCAGCAGCGTAGTGGGCTCCCAAGCCAATGAGCAGTTCTTC. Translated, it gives CASSVVGSQANEQFF.

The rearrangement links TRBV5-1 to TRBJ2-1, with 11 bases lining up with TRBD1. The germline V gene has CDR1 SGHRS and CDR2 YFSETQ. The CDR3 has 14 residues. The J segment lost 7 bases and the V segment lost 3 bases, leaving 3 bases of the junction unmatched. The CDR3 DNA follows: TGCGCCAGCAGCTGGACAGGGGGCCTGAATGAGCAGTTCTTC. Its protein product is CASSWTGGLNEQFF.

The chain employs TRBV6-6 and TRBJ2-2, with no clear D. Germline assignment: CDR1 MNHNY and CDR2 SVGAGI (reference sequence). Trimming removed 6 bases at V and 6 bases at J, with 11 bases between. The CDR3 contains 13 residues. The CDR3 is CASSNEYSGELFF. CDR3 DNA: TGTGCCAGCAGCAACGAGTACTCCGGGGAGCTGTTTTTT.

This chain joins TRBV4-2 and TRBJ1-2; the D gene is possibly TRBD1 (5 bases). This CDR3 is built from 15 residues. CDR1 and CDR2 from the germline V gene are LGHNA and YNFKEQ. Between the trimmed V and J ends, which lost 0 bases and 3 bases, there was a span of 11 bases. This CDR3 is CASSQDHGADYGYTF. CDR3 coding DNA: TGTGCCAGCAGCCAAGATCATGGGGCGGACTATGGCTACACCTTC.

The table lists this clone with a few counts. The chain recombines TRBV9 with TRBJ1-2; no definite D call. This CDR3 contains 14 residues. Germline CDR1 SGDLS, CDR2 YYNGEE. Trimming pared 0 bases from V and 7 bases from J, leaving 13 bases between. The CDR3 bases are TGTGCCAGCAGCGTAGCTATGGGGAAGGGTGGCTACACCTTC. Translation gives CASSVAMGKGGYTF.

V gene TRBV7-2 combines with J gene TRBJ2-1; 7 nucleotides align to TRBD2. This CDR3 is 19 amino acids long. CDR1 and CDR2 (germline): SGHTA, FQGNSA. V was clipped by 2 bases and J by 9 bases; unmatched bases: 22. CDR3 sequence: CASSLLLLAKTGFLGEQFF. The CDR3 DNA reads TGTGCCAGCAGCTTATTGTTACTAGCGAAAACGGGTTTCCTTGGTGAGCAGTTCTTC. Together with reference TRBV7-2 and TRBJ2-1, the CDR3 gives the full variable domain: GAGVSQSPSNKVTEKGKDVELRCDPISGHTALYWYRQSLGQGLEFLIYFQGNSAPDKSGLPSDRFSAERTGGSVSTLTIQRTQQEDSAVYLCASSLLLLAKTGFLGEQFFGPGTRLTVL.

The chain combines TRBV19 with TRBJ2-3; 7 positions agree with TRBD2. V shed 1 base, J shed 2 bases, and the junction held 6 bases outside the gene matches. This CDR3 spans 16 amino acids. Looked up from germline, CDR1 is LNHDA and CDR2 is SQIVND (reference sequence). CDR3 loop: CASSIAASGNTDTQYF. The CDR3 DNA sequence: TGTGCCAGTAGTATAGCGGCTAGCGGAAACACAGATACGCAGTATTTT.